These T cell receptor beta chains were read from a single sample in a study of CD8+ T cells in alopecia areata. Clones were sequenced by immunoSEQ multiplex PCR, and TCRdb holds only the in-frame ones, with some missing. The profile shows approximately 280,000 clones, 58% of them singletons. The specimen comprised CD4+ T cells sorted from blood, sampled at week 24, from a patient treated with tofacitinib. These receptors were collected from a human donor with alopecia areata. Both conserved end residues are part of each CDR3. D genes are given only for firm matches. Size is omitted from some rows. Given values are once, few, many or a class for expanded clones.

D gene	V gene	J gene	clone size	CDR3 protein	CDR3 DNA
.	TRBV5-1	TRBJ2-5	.	CASRRGEGETQYF	TGCGCCAGCAGACGGGGCGAAGGAGAGACCCAGTACTTC
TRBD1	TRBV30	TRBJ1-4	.	CAWDRAEGKLFF	TGTGCCTGGGACAGGGCCGAGGGAAAACTGTTTTTT
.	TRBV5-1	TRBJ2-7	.	CASSQQTGRFHEQYF	TGCGCCAGCAGCCAACAGACAGGGAGGTTCCACGAGCAGTACTTC
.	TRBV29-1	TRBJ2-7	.	CSVGDRSYEQYF	TGCAGCGTTGGAGACAGGAGTTACGAGCAGTACTTC
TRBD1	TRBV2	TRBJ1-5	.	CASSPDRGWNQPQHF	TGTGCCAGCAGTCCGGACAGGGGATGGAATCAGCCCCAGCATTTT
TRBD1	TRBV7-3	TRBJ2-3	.	CASSSGQGPTDTQYF	TGTGCCAGCAGCTCGGGACAGGGGCCCACAGATACGCAGTATTTT
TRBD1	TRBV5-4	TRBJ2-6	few	CASSWRQGAAGANVLTF	TGTGCCAGCAGCTGGCGACAGGGGGCGGCTGGGGCCAACGTCCTGACTTTC
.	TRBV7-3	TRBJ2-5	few	CASSTGPQETQYF	TGTGCCAGCAGCACAGGGCCCCAAGAGACCCAGTACTTC
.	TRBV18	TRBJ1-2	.	CASSPGFGTNYGYTF	TGTGCCAGCTCACCGGGCTTCGGGACTAACTATGGCTACACCTTC
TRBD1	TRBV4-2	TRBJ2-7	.	CASSQGTGDYEQYF	TGTGCCAGCAGCCAAGGGACAGGAGACTACGAGCAGTACTTC
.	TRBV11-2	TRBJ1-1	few	CASSLSWDTEAFF	TGTGCCAGCAGCTTATCCTGGGACACTGAAGCTTTCTTT
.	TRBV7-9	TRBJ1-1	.	CASSSYTEAFF	TGTGCCAGCAGCTCCTACACTGAAGCTTTCTTT
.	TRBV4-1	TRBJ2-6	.	CASSFDSGANVLTF	TGCGCCAGCAGCTTCGACTCTGGGGCCAACGTCCTGACTTTC
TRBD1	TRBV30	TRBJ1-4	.	CAWSYGDRANEKLFF	TGTGCCTGGAGCTACGGGGACAGGGCGAATGAAAAACTGTTTTTT
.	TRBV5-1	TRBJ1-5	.	CASSLEGFGNQPQHF	TGCGCCAGCAGCTTGGAGGGGTTCGGCAATCAGCCCCAGCATTTT
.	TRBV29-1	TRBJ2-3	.	CSVGGVADTQYF	TGCAGCGTAGGGGGGGTGGCAGATACGCAGTATTTT
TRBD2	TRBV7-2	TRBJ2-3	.	CASSSLPLGGAGADTQYF	TGTGCCAGCAGCTCCCTTCCTCTCGGGGGGGCCGGAGCAGATACGCAGTATTTT
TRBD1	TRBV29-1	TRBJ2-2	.	CSARQGFGELFF	TGCAGCGCCCGACAGGGTTTCGGGGAGCTGTTTTTT